This is a list of T cell receptor beta chains from one sample in a study of blood T cell repertoires in COVID-19. TCRdb's copy holds only in-frame clones and misses some; the assay was immunoSEQ multiplex PCR. The table has about 81,000 clones, around 80% seen once. Material: peripheral blood. The receptor source for this set is a human donor in a cohort sampled during active COVID-19. Both conserved end residues are part of each CDR3. Rows may omit the clone size; those that give it use once, few, many or a size class.

J gene: TRBJ2-5
CDR3 length: 16
V gene: TRBV25-1
clone size: -
CDR3 protein: CASSAQTARGRETQYF

J gene: TRBJ1-2
CDR3 length: 12
V gene: TRBV28
clone size: -
CDR3 protein: CASSSGFYGYTF

J gene: TRBJ2-2
CDR3 length: 14
V gene: TRBV7-3
clone size: -
CDR3 protein: CASGQGSNAGELFF

J gene: TRBJ1-5
CDR3 length: 16
V gene: TRBV7-8
clone size: -
CDR3 protein: CASSLATAYSNQPQHF

J gene: TRBJ2-3
CDR3 length: 17
V gene: TRBV7-9
clone size: once
CDR3 protein: CASSLSRDRGGTDTQYF

J gene: TRBJ1-2
CDR3 length: 13
V gene: TRBV28
clone size: -
CDR3 protein: CASSLTAGGGYTF

J gene: TRBJ2-2
CDR3 length: 15
V gene: TRBV30
clone size: -
CDR3 protein: CAGTSGGYNTGELFF

J gene: TRBJ1-2
CDR3 length: 14
V gene: TRBV7-2
clone size: -
CDR3 protein: CASSLSVGNYGYTF

J gene: TRBJ2-1
CDR3 length: 15
V gene: TRBV7-9
clone size: once
CDR3 protein: CASSPKGQVLPHPFF

J gene: TRBJ2-7
CDR3 length: 14
V gene: TRBV6-5
clone size: -
CDR3 protein: CASSYRGNAYEQYF